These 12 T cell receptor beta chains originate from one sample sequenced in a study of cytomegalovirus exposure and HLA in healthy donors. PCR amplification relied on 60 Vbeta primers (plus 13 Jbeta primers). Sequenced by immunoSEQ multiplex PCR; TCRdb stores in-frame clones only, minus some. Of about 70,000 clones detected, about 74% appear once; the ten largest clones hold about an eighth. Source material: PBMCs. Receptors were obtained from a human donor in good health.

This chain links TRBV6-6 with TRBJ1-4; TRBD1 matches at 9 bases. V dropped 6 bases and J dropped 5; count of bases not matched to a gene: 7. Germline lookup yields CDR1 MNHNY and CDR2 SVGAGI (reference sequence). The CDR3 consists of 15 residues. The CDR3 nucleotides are TGTGCCAGCAGACCCCCCGGGACAGGGAATGAAAAACTGTTTTTT. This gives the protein CASRPPGTGNEKLFF.

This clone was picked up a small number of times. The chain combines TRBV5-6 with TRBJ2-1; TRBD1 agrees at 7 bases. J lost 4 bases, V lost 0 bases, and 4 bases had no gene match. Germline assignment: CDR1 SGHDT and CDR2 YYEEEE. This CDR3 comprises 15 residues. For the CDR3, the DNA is TGTGCCAGCAGCTTGGGAGGGGGCGGTTACAATGAGCAGTTCTTC. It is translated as CASSLGGGGYNEQFF.

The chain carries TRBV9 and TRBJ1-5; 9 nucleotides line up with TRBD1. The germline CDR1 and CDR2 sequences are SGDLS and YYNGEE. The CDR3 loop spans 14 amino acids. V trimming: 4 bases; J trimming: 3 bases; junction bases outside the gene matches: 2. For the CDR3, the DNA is TGTGCCAGCAGCCGGACAGGGGTCAATCAGCCCCAGCATTTT. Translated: CASSRTGVNQPQHF.

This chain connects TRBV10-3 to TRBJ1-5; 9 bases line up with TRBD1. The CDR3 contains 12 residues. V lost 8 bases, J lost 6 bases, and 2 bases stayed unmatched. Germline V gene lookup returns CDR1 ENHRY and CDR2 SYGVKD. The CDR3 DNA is TGTGCCATCGGACAGGGGACTCAGCCCCAGCATTTT. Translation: CAIGQGTQPQHF.

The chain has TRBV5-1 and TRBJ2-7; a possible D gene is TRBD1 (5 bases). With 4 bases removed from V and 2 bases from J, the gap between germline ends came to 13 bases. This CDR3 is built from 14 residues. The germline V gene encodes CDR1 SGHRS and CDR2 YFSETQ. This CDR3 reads CASSQRDSTYEQYF. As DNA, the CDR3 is TGCGCCAGCAGCCAACGAGACAGTACCTACGAGCAGTACTTC.

The CDR3 region is CASSGTASAGANVLTF. The CDR3, as DNA: TGTGCCAGCAGTGGGACAGCGAGTGCTGGGGCCAACGTCCTGACTTTC. The J gene is TRBJ2-6, the V gene TRBV6-1; the D gene is possibly TRBD1 (6 bases). This CDR3 spans 16 amino acids. The ends were cut back, 4 bases at V and 2 bases at J, with 12 bases in the middle. Germline V gives CDR1 MNHNS, CDR2 SASEGT.

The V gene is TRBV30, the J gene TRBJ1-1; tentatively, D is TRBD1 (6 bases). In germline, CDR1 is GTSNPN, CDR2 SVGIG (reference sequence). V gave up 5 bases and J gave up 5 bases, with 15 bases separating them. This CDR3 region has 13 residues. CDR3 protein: CAWSRTDRTEAFF. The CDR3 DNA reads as TGTGCCTGGTCAAGGACAGATAGGACTGAAGCTTTCTTT.

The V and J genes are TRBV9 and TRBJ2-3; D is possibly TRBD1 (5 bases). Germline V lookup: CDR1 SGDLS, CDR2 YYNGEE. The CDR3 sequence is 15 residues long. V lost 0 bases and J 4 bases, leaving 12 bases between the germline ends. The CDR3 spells CASSVVGVGADTQYF. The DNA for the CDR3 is TGTGCCAGCAGCGTAGTAGGGGTAGGTGCAGATACGCAGTATTTT.

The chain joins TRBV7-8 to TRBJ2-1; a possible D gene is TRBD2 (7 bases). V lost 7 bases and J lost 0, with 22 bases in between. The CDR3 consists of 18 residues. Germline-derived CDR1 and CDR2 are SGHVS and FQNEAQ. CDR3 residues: CASTRGGRASSSYNEQFF. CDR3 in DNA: TGTGCCAGCACCAGAGGGGGGAGGGCCTCCAGCTCCTACAATGAGCAGTTCTTC.

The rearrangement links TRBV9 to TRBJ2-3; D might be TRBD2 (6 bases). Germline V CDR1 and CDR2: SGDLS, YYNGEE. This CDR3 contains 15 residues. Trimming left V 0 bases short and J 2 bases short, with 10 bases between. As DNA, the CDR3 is TGTGCCAGCAGCGTAGATAGCGGACTCACAGATACGCAGTATTTT. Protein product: CASSVDSGLTDTQYF.

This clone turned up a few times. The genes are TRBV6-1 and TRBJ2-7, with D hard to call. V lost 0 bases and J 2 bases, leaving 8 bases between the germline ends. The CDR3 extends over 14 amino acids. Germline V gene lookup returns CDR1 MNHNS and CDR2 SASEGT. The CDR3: CASSEAHQAYEQYF. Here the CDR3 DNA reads TGTGCCAGCAGTGAAGCGCACCAGGCCTACGAGCAGTACTTC.

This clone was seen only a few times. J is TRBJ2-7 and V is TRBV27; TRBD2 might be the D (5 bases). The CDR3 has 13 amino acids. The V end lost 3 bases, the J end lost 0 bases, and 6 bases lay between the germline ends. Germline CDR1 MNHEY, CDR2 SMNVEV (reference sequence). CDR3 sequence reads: CASSFDYSYEQYF. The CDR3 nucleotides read TGTGCCAGCAGTTTTGACTACTCCTACGAGCAGTACTTC.